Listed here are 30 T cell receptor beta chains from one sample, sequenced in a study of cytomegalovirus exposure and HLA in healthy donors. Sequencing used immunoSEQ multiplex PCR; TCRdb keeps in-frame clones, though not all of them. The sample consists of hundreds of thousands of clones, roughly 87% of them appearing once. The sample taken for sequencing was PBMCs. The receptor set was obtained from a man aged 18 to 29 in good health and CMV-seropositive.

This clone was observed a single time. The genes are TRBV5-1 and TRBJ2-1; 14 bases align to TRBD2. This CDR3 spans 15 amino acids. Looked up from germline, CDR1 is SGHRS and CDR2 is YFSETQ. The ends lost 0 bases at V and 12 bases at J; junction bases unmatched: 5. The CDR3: CASSLAGLAGDTQFF. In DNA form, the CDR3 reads TGCGCCAGCAGCTTGGCGGGACTAGCGGGAGATACGCAGTTCTTC.

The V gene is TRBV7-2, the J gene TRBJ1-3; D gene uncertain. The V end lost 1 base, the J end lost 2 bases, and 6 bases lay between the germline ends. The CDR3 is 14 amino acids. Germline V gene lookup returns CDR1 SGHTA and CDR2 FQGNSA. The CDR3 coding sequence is TGTGCCAGCAGCTTAGGTCAGGCTGGAAACACCATATATTTT. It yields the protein CASSLGQAGNTIYF.

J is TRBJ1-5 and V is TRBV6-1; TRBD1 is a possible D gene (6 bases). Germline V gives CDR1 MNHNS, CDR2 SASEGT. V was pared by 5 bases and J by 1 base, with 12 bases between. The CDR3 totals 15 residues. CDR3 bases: TGTGCCAGCAGTCACAGGGTAGGGAGCAATCAGCCCCAGCATTTT. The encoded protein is CASSHRVGSNQPQHF.

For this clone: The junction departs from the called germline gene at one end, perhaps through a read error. CDR3 DNA: TGTGCCTGGATGGCAGCAGGGGAATTGCACTTC. Amino acid sequence: CAWMAAGELHF. The rearrangement uses TRBV30 and TRBJ2-7, with D maybe TRBD1 (6 bases). The CDR3 spans 11 residues. Germline CDR1 reads GTSNPN; CDR2 reads SVGIG (reference sequence).

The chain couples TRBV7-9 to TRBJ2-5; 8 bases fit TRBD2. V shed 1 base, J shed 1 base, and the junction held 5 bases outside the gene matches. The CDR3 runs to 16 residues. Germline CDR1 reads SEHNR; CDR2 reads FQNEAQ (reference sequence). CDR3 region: CASSLVGTSGQETQYF. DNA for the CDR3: TGTGCCAGCAGCTTAGTTGGTACTAGCGGCCAAGAGACCCAGTACTTC.

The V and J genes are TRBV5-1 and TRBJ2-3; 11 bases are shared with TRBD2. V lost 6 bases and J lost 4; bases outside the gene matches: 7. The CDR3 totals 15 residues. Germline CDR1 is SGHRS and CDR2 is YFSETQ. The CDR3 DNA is TGCGCCAGCAAGGATTTGACTAGCGGGGCAGATACGCAGTATTTT. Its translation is CASKDLTSGADTQYF.

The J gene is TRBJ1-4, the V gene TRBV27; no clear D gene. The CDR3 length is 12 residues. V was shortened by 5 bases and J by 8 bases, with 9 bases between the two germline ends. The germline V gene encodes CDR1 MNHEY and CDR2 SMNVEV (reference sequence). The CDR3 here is CASSRTGEKLFF. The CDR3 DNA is TGTGCCAGCAGTCGCACGGGCGAAAAACTGTTTTTT.

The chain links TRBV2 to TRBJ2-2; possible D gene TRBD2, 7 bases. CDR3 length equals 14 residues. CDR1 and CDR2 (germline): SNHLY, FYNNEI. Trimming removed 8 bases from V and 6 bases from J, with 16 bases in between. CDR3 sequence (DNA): TGTGCCAGCGGGGGCTCTGCGGGGGCCGGGGAGCTGTTTTTT. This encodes CASGGSAGAGELFF.

The CDR3 DNA follows: TGTGCCAGCAGTTACGGCGATGACTCCTACGAGCAGTACTTC. It translates to CASSYGDDSYEQYF. The rearrangement joins TRBV6-6 to TRBJ2-7, with unresolved D. Between the trimmed V and J ends, which lost 2 bases and 0 bases, there was a span of 8 bases. The germline gives CDR1 MNHNY, CDR2 SVGAGI (reference sequence). The CDR3 contains 14 residues.

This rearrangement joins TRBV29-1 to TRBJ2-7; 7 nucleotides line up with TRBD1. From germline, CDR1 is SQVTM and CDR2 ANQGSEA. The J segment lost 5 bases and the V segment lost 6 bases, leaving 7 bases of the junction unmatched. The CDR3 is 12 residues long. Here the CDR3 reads CSVLTGQHEQYF. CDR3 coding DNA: TGCAGCGTCTTGACAGGGCAGCACGAGCAGTACTTC.

As DNA, the CDR3 is TGTGCCAGCAGTTCAGGACAGGGGGCAGGAGATACGCAGTATTTT. Its translation: CASSSGQGAGDTQYF. The chain carries TRBV28 and TRBJ2-3; 11 positions match TRBD1. The CDR3 extends over 15 amino acids. Germline CDR1 is MDHEN and CDR2 is SYDVKM. J was trimmed by 5 bases and V by 4 bases; bases with no gene match: 5.

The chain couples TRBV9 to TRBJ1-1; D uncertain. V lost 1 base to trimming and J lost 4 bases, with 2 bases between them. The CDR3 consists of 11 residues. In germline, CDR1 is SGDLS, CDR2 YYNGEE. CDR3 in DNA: TGTGCCAGCAGCGTAACCACTGAAGCTTTCTTT. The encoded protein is CASSVTTEAFF.

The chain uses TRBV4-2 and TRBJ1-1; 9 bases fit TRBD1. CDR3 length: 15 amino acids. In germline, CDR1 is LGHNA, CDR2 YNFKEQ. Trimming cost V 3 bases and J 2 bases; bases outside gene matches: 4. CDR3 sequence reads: CASSQETGGNTEAFF. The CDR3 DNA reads TGTGCCAGCAGCCAGGAGACAGGGGGAAACACTGAAGCTTTCTTT.

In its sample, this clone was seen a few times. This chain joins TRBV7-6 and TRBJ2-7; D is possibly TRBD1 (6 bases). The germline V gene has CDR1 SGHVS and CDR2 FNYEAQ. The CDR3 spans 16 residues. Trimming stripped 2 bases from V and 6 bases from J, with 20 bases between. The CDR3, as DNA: TGTGCCAGCAGCTTATCGCACAGGGTTGGGCAGAGCGAGCAGTACTTC. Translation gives CASSLSHRVGQSEQYF.

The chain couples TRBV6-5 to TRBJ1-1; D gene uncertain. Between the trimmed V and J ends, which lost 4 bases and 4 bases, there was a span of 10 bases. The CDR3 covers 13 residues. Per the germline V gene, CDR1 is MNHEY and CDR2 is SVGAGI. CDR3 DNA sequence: TGTGCCAGCAGTTTAGCGGGAGGCACTGAAGCTTTCTTT. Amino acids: CASSLAGGTEAFF.

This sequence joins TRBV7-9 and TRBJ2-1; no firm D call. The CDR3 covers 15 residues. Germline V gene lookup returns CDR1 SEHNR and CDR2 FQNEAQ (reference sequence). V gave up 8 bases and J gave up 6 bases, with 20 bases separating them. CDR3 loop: CASGIKLVVSNEQFF. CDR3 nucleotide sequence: TGTGCCAGCGGGATTAAACTGGTGGTAAGCAATGAGCAGTTCTTC.

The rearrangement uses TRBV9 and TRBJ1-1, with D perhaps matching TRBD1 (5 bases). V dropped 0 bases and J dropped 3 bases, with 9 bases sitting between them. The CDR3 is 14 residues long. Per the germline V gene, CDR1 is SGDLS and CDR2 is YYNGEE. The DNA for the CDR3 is TGTGCCAGCAGCGTAGATGAAGGGGACACTGAAGCTTTCTTT. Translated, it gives CASSVDEGDTEAFF.

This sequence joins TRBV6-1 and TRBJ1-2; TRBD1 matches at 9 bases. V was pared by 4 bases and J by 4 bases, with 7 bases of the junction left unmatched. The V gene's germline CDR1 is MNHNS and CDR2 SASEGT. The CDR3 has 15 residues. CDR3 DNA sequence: TGTGCCAGCAGTGCAAACAGGGGGCATAGCTATGGCTACACCTTC. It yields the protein CASSANRGHSYGYTF.

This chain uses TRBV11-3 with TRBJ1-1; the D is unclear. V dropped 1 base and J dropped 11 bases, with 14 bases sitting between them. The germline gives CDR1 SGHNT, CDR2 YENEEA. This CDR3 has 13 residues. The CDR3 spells CASSLGPLERAFF. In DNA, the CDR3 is TGTGCCAGCAGCTTAGGTCCCTTGGAGAGGGCTTTCTTT.

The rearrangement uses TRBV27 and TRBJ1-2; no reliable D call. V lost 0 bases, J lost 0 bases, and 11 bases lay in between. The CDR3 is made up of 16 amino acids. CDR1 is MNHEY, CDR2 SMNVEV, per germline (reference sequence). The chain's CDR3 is CASSLSGRVANYGYTF. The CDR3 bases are TGTGCCAGCAGTTTATCAGGGAGGGTAGCTAACTATGGCTACACCTTC.

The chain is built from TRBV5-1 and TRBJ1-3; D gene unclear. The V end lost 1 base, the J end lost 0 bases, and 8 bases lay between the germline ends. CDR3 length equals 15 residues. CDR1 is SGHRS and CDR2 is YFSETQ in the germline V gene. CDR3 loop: CASSLKSNSGNTIYF. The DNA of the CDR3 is TGCGCCAGCAGCTTGAAAAGTAACTCTGGAAACACCATATATTTT.

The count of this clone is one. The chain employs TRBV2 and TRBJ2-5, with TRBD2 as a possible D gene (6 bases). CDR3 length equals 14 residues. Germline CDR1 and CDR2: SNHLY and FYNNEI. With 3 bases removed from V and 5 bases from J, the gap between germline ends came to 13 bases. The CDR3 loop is CASSDTGLAETQYF. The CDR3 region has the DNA TGTGCCAGCAGTGACACGGGTCTAGCGGAGACCCAGTACTTC.

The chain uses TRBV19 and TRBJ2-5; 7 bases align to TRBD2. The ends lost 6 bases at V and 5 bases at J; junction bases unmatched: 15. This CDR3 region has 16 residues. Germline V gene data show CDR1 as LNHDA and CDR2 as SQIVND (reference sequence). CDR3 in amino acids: CASRPTSAVLGETQYF. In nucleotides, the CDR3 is TGTGCCAGTAGGCCCACTAGCGCCGTCCTGGGGGAGACCCAGTACTTC.

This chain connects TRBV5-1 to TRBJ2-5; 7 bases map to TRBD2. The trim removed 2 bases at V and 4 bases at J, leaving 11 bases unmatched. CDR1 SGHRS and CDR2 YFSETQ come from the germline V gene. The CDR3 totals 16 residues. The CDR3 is CASSFAQGGRGETQYF. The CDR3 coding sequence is TGCGCCAGCAGCTTCGCCCAGGGAGGGAGGGGAGAGACCCAGTACTTC. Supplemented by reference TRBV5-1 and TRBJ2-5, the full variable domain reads KAGVTQTPRYLIKTRGQQVTLSCSPISGHRSVSWYQQTPGQGLQFLFEYFSETQRNKGNFPGRFSGRQFSNSRSEMNVSTLELGDSALYLCASSFAQGGRGETQYFGPGTRLLVL.

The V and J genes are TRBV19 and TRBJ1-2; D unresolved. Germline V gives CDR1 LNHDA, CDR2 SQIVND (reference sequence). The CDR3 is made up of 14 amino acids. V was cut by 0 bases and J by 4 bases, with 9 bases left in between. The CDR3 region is CASSIDRSVYGYTF. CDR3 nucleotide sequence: TGTGCCAGTAGTATAGACAGGAGCGTCTATGGCTACACCTTC.

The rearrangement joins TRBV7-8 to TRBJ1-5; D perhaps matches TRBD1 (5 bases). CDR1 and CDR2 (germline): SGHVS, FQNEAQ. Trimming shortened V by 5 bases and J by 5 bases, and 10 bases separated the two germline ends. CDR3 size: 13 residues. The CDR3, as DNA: TGTGCCAGCAGCCAGGGTTCTCATCAGCCCCAGCATTTT. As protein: CASSQGSHQPQHF.

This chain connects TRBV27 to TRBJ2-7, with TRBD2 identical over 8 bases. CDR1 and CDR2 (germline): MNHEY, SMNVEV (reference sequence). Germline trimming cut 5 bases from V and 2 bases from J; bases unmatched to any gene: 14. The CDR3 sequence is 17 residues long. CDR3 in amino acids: CASSRTPSGLGPYEQYF. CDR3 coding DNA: TGTGCCAGCAGTCGAACACCTAGCGGGTTAGGTCCCTACGAGCAGTACTTC.

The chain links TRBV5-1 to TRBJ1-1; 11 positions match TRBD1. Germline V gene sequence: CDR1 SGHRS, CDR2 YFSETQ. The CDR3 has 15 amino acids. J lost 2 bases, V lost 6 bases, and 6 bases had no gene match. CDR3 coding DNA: TGCGCCAGCATGGGACAGGGGGTAGGAAACACTGAAGCTTTCTTT. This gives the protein CASMGQGVGNTEAFF.

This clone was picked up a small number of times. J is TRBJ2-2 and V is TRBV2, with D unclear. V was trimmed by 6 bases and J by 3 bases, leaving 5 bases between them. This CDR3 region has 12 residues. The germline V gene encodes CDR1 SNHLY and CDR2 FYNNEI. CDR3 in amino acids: CASRKYTGELFF. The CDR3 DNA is TGTGCCAGCAGAAAATACACCGGGGAGCTGTTTTTT.

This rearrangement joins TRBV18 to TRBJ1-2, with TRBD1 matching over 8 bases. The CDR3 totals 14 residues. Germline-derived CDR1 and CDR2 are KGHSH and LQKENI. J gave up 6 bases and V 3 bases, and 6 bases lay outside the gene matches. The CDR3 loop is CASSPTTGAHGYTF. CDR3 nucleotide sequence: TGTGCCAGCTCACCGACGACAGGGGCCCATGGCTACACCTTC.